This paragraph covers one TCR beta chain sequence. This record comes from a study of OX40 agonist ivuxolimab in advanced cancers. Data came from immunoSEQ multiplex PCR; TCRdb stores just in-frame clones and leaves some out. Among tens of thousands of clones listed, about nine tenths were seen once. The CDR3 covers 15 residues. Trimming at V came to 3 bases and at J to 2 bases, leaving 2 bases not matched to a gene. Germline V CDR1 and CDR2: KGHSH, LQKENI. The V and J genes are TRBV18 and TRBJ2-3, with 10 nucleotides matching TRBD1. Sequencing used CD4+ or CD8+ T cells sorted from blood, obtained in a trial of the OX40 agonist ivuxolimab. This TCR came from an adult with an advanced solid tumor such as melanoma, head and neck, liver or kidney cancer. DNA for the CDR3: TGTGCCAGCTCACCGGGACAGGGGATCACAGATACGCAGTATTTT. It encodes CASSPGQGITDTQYF. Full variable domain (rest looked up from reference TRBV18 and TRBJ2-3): NAGVMQNPRHLVRRRGQEARLRCSPMKGHSHVYWYRQLPEEGLKFMVYLQKENIIDESGMPKERFSAEFPKEGPSILRIQQVVRGDSAAYFCASSPGQGITDTQYFGPGTRLTVL.